These 32 T cell receptor beta chains came from one sample sequenced in a study of T cell changes during pregnancy in multiple sclerosis. Using immunoSEQ multiplex PCR, the repertoire was profiled, and TCRdb retains in-frame clones only, with some absent. The sample has roughly 23,000 clones; about 88% are singletons. Specimen: CD4+ T cells from peripheral blood mononuclear cells, collected in the first trimester of pregnancy. These TCRs come from a female donor in good health, enrolled as a control in a pregnancy study.

The chain links TRBV6-1 to TRBJ2-7; D is uncertain. Germline loops: CDR1 MNHNS, CDR2 SASEGT. The CDR3 consists of 13 residues. Trimming cost V 0 bases and J 6 bases, with 9 bases left between them. Here the CDR3 DNA reads TGTGCCAGCAGTGAAGCGCTTCGACTCGAGCAGTACTTC. Its translation is CASSEALRLEQYF.

This clone has a handful of counts. The chain combines TRBV27 with TRBJ1-2; D uncertain. The V end lost 4 bases, the J end lost 3 bases, and 21 bases lay between the germline ends. The germline V gene encodes CDR1 MNHEY and CDR2 SMNVEV (reference sequence). The CDR3 covers 17 residues. CDR3 residues: CASSSHGEGNSDYGYTF. CDR3 bases: TGTGCCAGCAGTTCCCATGGTGAGGGTAATTCCGACTATGGCTACACCTTC.

This rearrangement joins TRBV27 to TRBJ2-2; D is possibly TRBD2 (6 bases). Trimming shortened V by 8 bases and J by 6 bases, and 16 bases separated the two germline ends. Germline CDR1 MNHEY, CDR2 SMNVEV (reference sequence). The length of the CDR3 is 14 residues. CDR3 region: CASQTGLTAGELFF. CDR3 DNA: TGTGCCAGCCAGACCGGACTAACAGCCGGGGAGCTGTTTTTT.

CDR3 nucleotides: TGCGCCAGCAGCTTTGTCTCCCTGACTCAACAAGGATACCATGAGCAGTTCTTC. It is translated as CASSFVSLTQQGYHEQFF. The chain couples TRBV5-1 to TRBJ2-1; D is uncertain. CDR1 is SGHRS and CDR2 is YFSETQ in the germline V gene. Deletions cut 2 bases from V and 8 bases from J, with 26 bases between. The length of the CDR3 is 18 residues.

This chain uses TRBV7-6 with TRBJ2-1, with 10 bases aligning to TRBD2. The V gene's germline CDR1 is SGHVS and CDR2 FNYEAQ. This CDR3 contains 17 residues. V lost 1 base to trimming and J lost 0 bases; unmatched junction nucleotides: 3. The CDR3: CASSLELAGSSYNEQFF. CDR3 DNA sequence: TGTGCCAGCAGCTTAGAACTAGCGGGGAGCTCCTACAATGAGCAGTTCTTC.

The chain recombines TRBV6-5 with TRBJ2-3; D is uncertain. CDR1 and CDR2 (germline): MNHEY, SVGAGI. The CDR3 consists of 13 residues. With 0 bases removed from V and 6 bases from J, the gap between germline ends came to 7 bases. CDR3 region: CASSYSTGDTQYF. The DNA of the CDR3 is TGTGCCAGCAGTTACTCGACCGGGGATACGCAGTATTTT.

The chain joins TRBV7-3 to TRBJ2-7; a weak D match, TRBD1 (6 bases). Germline V gives CDR1 SGHTA, CDR2 FQGTGA. This CDR3 is 15 amino acids long. Trimming took 0 bases from V and 3 from J, leaving 12 bases between them. DNA of the CDR3: TGTGCCAGCAGCTTAACACAGGGCAGCTACTACGAGCAGTACTTC. Translating gives CASSLTQGSYYEQYF.

This clone is termed medium-sized. The chain is built from TRBV2 and TRBJ2-1; D might be TRBD2 (7 bases). Per the germline V gene, CDR1 is SNHLY and CDR2 is FYNNEI. Trimming removed 7 bases from V and 9 bases from J, with 25 bases in between. The CDR3 is 16 residues long. The CDR3 sequence is CASTSRGGGNWGEQFF. The CDR3 DNA sequence: TGTGCCAGCACCTCGAGGGGCGGGGGCAACTGGGGTGAGCAGTTCTTC.

A word on this clone: Other nucleotide sequences from this sample produce the same CDR3. This chain joins TRBV6-6 and TRBJ1-6, with TRBD1 matching 8 bases. Germline V gives CDR1 MNHNY, CDR2 SVGAGI (reference sequence). The junction had 7 bases not matched to a gene; V was cut back by 2 bases and J by 10 bases. CDR3 length: 15 amino acids. The CDR3 DNA reads as TGTGCCAGCAGTTACAGGGACAGGTTCGACTCACCCCTCCACTTT. As protein: CASSYRDRFDSPLHF.

The chain is built from TRBV19 and TRBJ2-5; 12 bases agree with TRBD2. Per germline, CDR1 LNHDA and CDR2 SQIVND (reference sequence). The CDR3 contains 16 residues. J was trimmed by 5 bases and V by 5 bases; bases with no gene match: 9. CDR3 nucleotides: TGTGCCAGTAGTGGGGGGCTAGCGGGGGGGCTGGAGACCCAGTACTTC. Its translation: CASSGGLAGGLETQYF.

This clone is medium-sized. This chain uses TRBV7-2 with TRBJ2-3, with 8 bases aligning to TRBD2. Germline lookup yields CDR1 SGHTA and CDR2 FQGNSA. This CDR3 comprises 16 residues. With 0 bases clipped from V and 5 bases from J, the junction kept 7 bases outside the gene matches. CDR3 DNA sequence: TGTGCCAGCAGCTTAGCATTCGGGGGGGCCAGAGATACGCAGTATTTT. Translation gives CASSLAFGGARDTQYF. Combining the CDR3 with reference TRBV7-2 and TRBJ2-3 gives the whole variable domain GAGVSQSPSNKVTEKGKDVELRCDPISGHTALYWYRQSLGQGLEFLIYFQGNSAPDKSGLPSDRFSAERTGGSVSTLTIQRTQQEDSAVYLCASSLAFGGARDTQYFGPGTRLTVL.

The rearrangement links TRBV7-3 to TRBJ2-1; D is unclear. The length of the CDR3 is 13 residues. The V end was cut by 2 bases, the J end by 9 bases, with 11 bases between. Germline lookup yields CDR1 SGHTA and CDR2 FQGTGA. The CDR3 coding sequence is TGTGCCAGCAGCTTAGATTTGACGGGTGAGCAGTTCTTC. It codes for CASSLDLTGEQFF. Full variable domain (rest looked up from reference TRBV7-3 and TRBJ2-1): GAGVSQTPSNKVTEKGKYVELRCDPISGHTALYWYRQSLGQGPEFLIYFQGTGAADDSGLPNDRFFAVRPEGSVSTLKIQRTERGDSAVYLCASSLDLTGEQFFGPGTRLTVL.

The V call is TRBV19, the J call TRBJ2-1, with 7 bases aligning to TRBD2. J was trimmed by 10 bases and V by 3 bases; bases with no gene match: 18. The CDR3 spans 17 residues. Germline CDR1 LNHDA, CDR2 SQIVND (reference sequence). The CDR3 loop reads CASSIRGSGWDPWEQFF. DNA of the CDR3: TGTGCCAGTAGTATTCGAGGTAGCGGGTGGGATCCATGGGAGCAGTTCTTC.

A single count supports this clone. This chain uses TRBV27 with TRBJ1-6, with D possibly TRBD1 on 6 matching bases. The germline V gene encodes CDR1 MNHEY and CDR2 SMNVEV (reference sequence). There are 15 residues in the CDR3. V gave up 2 bases and J gave up 7 bases, with 12 bases separating them. CDR3: CASSLMGAGNSPLHF. The CDR3, as DNA: TGTGCCAGCAGTTTAATGGGGGCCGGGAATTCACCCCTCCACTTT.

This chain joins TRBV4-2 and TRBJ2-1; tentatively, D is TRBD2 (6 bases). The CDR3 has 14 residues. From germline, CDR1 is LGHNA and CDR2 YNFKEQ. The V and J ends lost 2 bases and 4 bases respectively, with 9 bases between them. The CDR3 reads CASSQRDSYNEQFF. The DNA for the CDR3 is TGTGCCAGCAGCCAACGGGACTCATACAATGAGCAGTTCTTC.

This clone was counted a single time. The J gene is TRBJ2-5, the V gene TRBV2, with a possible D match to TRBD2 (5 bases). Germline-derived CDR1 and CDR2 are SNHLY and FYNNEI. V was clipped by 7 bases and J by 5 bases, with 23 bases between them. This CDR3 has 16 amino acids. The CDR3 sequence: CASIDPFRDIGETQYF. CDR3 nucleotides: TGTGCCAGCATCGACCCCTTCCGGGATATAGGGGAGACCCAGTACTTC.

The CDR3 protein is CSGDSGGIGADTQYF. The CDR3 DNA sequence: TGCAGCGGAGATAGCGGGGGAATAGGGGCAGATACGCAGTATTTT. The V and J genes are TRBV29-1 and TRBJ2-3; 9 bases map to TRBD2. Losses at the gene ends were 7 bases for V and 4 bases for J; bases not matched to a gene: 12. The CDR3 spans 15 residues. Germline V CDR1 and CDR2: SQVTM, ANQGSEA.

V and J are TRBV5-8 and TRBJ1-5, with D tentatively TRBD1 (5 bases). Trimming shortened V by 2 bases and J by 0 bases, and 15 bases separated the two germline ends. The CDR3 length is 17 residues. CDR1 and CDR2 (germline): SGHTS, YDEGEE. The CDR3 loop is CASSLYLQENSNQPQHF. The DNA for the CDR3 is TGTGCCAGCAGCTTATACCTACAGGAAAATAGCAATCAGCCCCAGCATTTT.

This clone was seen once. This chain links TRBV6-5 with TRBJ2-7; a weak D match, TRBD2 (5 bases). Between the trimmed V and J ends, which lost 2 bases and 6 bases, there was a span of 11 bases. The CDR3 is 13 amino acids. In germline, CDR1 is MNHEY, CDR2 SVGAGI. Here the CDR3 reads CASSYGWAGEQYF. CDR3 nucleotide sequence: TGTGCCAGCAGTTACGGCTGGGCGGGCGAGCAGTACTTC.

The rearrangement links TRBV15 to TRBJ1-5; D possibly corresponds to TRBD1 (5 bases). Germline loops: CDR1 LNHNV, CDR2 YYDKDF (reference sequence). This CDR3 region has 16 residues. V was pared by 0 bases and J by 5 bases, with 14 bases between. CDR3 sequence (DNA): TGTGCCACCAGCAGAGATTACGGGGGTTCCGATCAGCCCCAGCATTTT. Its protein is CATSRDYGGSDQPQHF.

This clone was found once. The chain employs TRBV16 and TRBJ2-7, with TRBD2 matching 7 bases. CDR3 length: 14 residues. Germline V CDR1 and CDR2: KGHSY, FQNENV. The V gene end was trimmed by 0 bases and the J gene end by 4 bases; junction bases not matched to a gene: 3. The CDR3 DNA is TGTGCCAGCAGCCAATCGCGGGGGTTATACGAGCAGTACTTC. Protein product: CASSQSRGLYEQYF.

This chain uses TRBV4-2 with TRBJ2-3; TRBD2 agrees at 9 bases. Germline V lookup: CDR1 LGHNA, CDR2 YNFKEQ. V gave up 0 bases and J gave up 2 bases; unmatched junction bases: 12. The CDR3 length is 19 residues. This CDR3 reads CASSQDWKAGGLATDTQYF. The CDR3 bases are TGTGCCAGCAGCCAAGATTGGAAGGCGGGAGGGTTGGCCACAGATACGCAGTATTTT.

The V call is TRBV5-1, the J call TRBJ1-2; the match to TRBD1 covers 7 bases. J lost 4 bases, V lost 4 bases, and 7 bases had no gene match. Germline CDR1 and CDR2: SGHRS and YFSETQ. This CDR3 region has 14 residues. For the CDR3, the DNA is TGCGCCAGCAGCGGGCAACAGGGGCGCTATGGCTACACCTTC. As protein: CASSGQQGRYGYTF.

V is TRBV5-1 and J is TRBJ2-5; 12 nucleotides agree with TRBD2. CDR1 SGHRS and CDR2 YFSETQ come from the germline V gene. The CDR3 is made up of 16 amino acids. With V trimmed by 0 bases and J by 4 bases, 4 bases remained unmatched. The CDR3 sequence: CASSLVTSGRAETQYF. For the CDR3, the DNA is TGCGCCAGCAGCTTGGTGACTAGCGGGAGAGCAGAGACCCAGTACTTC.

The rearrangement uses TRBV18 and TRBJ2-7; no clear D. V was trimmed by 1 base and J by 2 bases, leaving 6 bases between them. This CDR3 is built from 13 residues. Germline CDR1 KGHSH, CDR2 LQKENI. The CDR3 DNA reads as TGTGCCAGCTCACCACTACGAGCCTACGAGCAGTACTTC. Protein: CASSPLRAYEQYF.

V usage is TRBV14 and J usage is TRBJ2-7, with D maybe TRBD1 (6 bases). V was clipped by 1 base and J by 9 bases, with 16 bases between them. Looked up from germline, CDR1 is SGHDN and CDR2 is FVKESK. This CDR3 is built from 14 residues. The CDR3 reads CASSQVAGRGGQYF. CDR3 bases: TGTGCCAGCAGCCAAGTGGCAGGCCGAGGGGGGCAGTACTTC.

The gene calls are TRBV2 and TRBJ2-2; 10 bases are a match to TRBD2. Losses at the gene ends were 4 bases for V and 5 bases for J; bases not matched to a gene: 4. CDR3 length: 15 residues. The germline gives CDR1 SNHLY, CDR2 FYNNEI. CDR3 sequence reads: CASSVEGLATGELFF. The DNA for the CDR3 is TGTGCCAGCAGTGTGGAGGGACTAGCGACCGGGGAGCTGTTTTTT.

The chain is built from TRBV6-5 and TRBJ2-3; D remains ambiguous. CDR1 and CDR2 (germline): MNHEY, SVGAGI. Deletions cut 6 bases from V and 4 bases from J, with 5 bases between. The CDR3 has 11 amino acids. The CDR3 sequence is CASRESDTQYF. CDR3 sequence (DNA): TGTGCCAGCAGGGAGTCAGATACGCAGTATTTT.

Comments on this clone: Mismatch with germline at one junction end may stem from a read error. The V call is TRBV7-3, the J call TRBJ2-1, with 11 positions matching TRBD2. In germline, CDR1 is SGHTA, CDR2 FQGTGA. The CDR3 spans 14 residues. CDR3 sequence (DNA): TGTGCCAGCAGCCCGAGGCCTAGCGGGGGGAGTTTGGTCTTC. Amino acid sequence: CASSPRPSGGSLVF.

The gene calls are TRBV7-9 and TRBJ2-7, with 11 positions matching TRBD1. The CDR3 runs 15 residues. Looked up from germline, CDR1 is SEHNR and CDR2 is FQNEAQ (reference sequence). J gave up 6 bases and V 4 bases, and 8 bases lay outside the gene matches. The CDR3, as DNA: TGTGCCAGCAGCTGGCCCGGACAGGGGGCGGCCGAGCAGTACTTC. It translates to CASSWPGQGAAEQYF.

The chain combines TRBV29-1 with TRBJ2-7, with a tentative D call TRBD2 (5 bases). The germline V gene encodes CDR1 SQVTM and CDR2 ANQGSEA. V lost 3 bases to trimming and J lost 1 base, with 10 bases between them. The CDR3 runs 13 residues. The CDR3 DNA reads TGCAGCGTTGATCTATCGGGATCCTACGAGCAGTACTTC. Translated: CSVDLSGSYEQYF.

V is TRBV5-6 and J is TRBJ1-1; unclear D gene. The CDR3 length is 15 residues. V lost 1 base and J 1 base, leaving 11 bases between the germline ends. The germline CDR1 and CDR2 sequences are SGHDT and YYEEEE. The CDR3 region is CASSLSLTGNTEAFF. The CDR3 DNA reads TGTGCCAGCAGCTTGAGTCTGACGGGGAACACTGAAGCTTTCTTT.